One sample yielded the 31 T cell receptor beta chains listed below, sequenced in a study of shared clonotypes between healthy human individuals. Some clones are missing from TCRdb's copy, which holds only in-frame ones; the method was immunoSEQ multiplex PCR. Among some 1 million clones, 60% to 80% were seen once, and the ten largest hold about 1.5%. The source material was memory CD4+ T cells sorted from blood. Subset given: CD45RA-negative fraction. These receptors originate from a man aged 18 to 30 in good health.

A word on this clone: This sequence may be a read error, since a much larger clone differs from it by one base. V and J are TRBV4-2 and TRBJ1-6; 11 bases map to TRBD1. This CDR3 region has 15 residues. V shed 4 bases, J shed 6 bases, and the junction held 2 bases outside the gene matches. CDR1 and CDR2 from the germline V gene are LGHNA and YNFKEQ. The CDR3 reads CASSLGTGGNSPLHF. CDR3 nucleotides: TGTGCCAGCAGCCTCGGGACAGGGGGTAATTCACCCCTCCACTTT.

The rearrangement uses TRBV5-1 and TRBJ2-7, with 9 bases identical to TRBD1. The CDR3 length is 14 residues. The germline gives CDR1 SGHRS, CDR2 YFSETQ. The V gene end was trimmed by 3 bases and the J gene end by 6 bases; junction bases not matched to a gene: 7. Here the CDR3 reads CASSSSGTGSEQYF. In nucleotides, the CDR3 is TGCGCCAGCAGCTCATCCGGGACAGGGAGCGAGCAGTACTTC.

This rearrangement joins TRBV2 to TRBJ2-1; 10 positions agree with TRBD2. The CDR3 runs to 14 residues. Germline V CDR1 and CDR2: SNHLY, FYNNEI. V gave up 7 bases and J gave up 6 bases; unmatched junction bases: 6. CDR3 sequence: CASNREREGNEQFF. For the CDR3, the DNA is TGTGCCAGCAACCGGGAGCGGGAGGGCAATGAGCAGTTCTTC.

The rearrangement links TRBV4-1 to TRBJ2-3; 12 positions match TRBD2. V was clipped by 4 bases and J by 6 bases; unmatched bases: 5. The CDR3 length is 15 residues. CDR1 is MGHRA, CDR2 YSYEKL, per germline. The CDR3 reads CASSRRLAGADTQYF. In nucleotides, the CDR3 is TGCGCCAGCAGCCGGAGACTAGCGGGGGCGGATACGCAGTATTTT.

The chain has TRBV7-6 and TRBJ1-1; 9 bases map to TRBD1. CDR1 SGHVS and CDR2 FNYEAQ come from the germline V gene. The CDR3 runs 14 residues. Losses at the gene ends were 5 bases for V and 5 bases for J; bases not matched to a gene: 6. CDR3: CASSQGQGYTEAFF. CDR3 nucleotides: TGTGCCAGCAGCCAAGGACAGGGGTATACTGAAGCTTTCTTT. The whole variable domain, filled in from reference TRBV7-6 and TRBJ1-1, reads GAGVSQSPRYKVTKRGQDVALRCDPISGHVSLYWYRQALGQGPEFLTYFNYEAQQDKSGLPNDRFSAERPEGSISTLTIQRTEQRDSAMYRCASSQGQGYTEAFFGQGTRLTVV.

This clone was picked up many times. The sample carries other DNA sequences with the same CDR3. V gene TRBV10-3 combines with J gene TRBJ2-3; 11 bases match TRBD2. The CDR3 runs 15 residues. CDR1 and CDR2 (germline): ENHRY, SYGVKD. Losses at the gene ends were 3 bases for V and 5 bases for J; bases not matched to a gene: 4. CDR3 residues: CAISDPGTSGDTQYF. Written as DNA, the CDR3 is TGTGCCATCAGTGACCCCGGGACTAGCGGAGATACGCAGTATTTT.

There are a few counts of this clone. The chain employs TRBV7-2 and TRBJ2-7; D possibly corresponds to TRBD2 (5 bases). The germline V and J ends were trimmed by 3 bases and 2 bases, with 8 bases remaining between them. Germline V lookup: CDR1 SGHTA, CDR2 FQGNSA. The CDR3 contains 13 residues. The CDR3 coding sequence is TGTGCCAGCAGCTTCAAGGGAGCCTACGAGCAGTACTTC. Its protein is CASSFKGAYEQYF.

With regard to this clone: The sample contains more than one DNA sequence encoding this CDR3. The rearrangement uses TRBV5-4 and TRBJ2-5; TRBD2 matches 8 bases. V dropped 3 bases and J dropped 5; count of bases not matched to a gene: 6. Germline V gene data show CDR1 as SGHNT and CDR2 as YYREEE (reference sequence). The CDR3 is made up of 14 amino acids. The CDR3 here is CASSSGTSGETQYF. The CDR3 DNA reads as TGTGCCAGCAGCTCGGGGACTAGTGGGGAGACCCAGTACTTC.

V usage is TRBV5-1 and J usage is TRBJ2-2; D gene uncertain. The CDR3 covers 13 residues. Trimming stripped 0 bases from V and 7 bases from J, with 7 bases between. Germline-derived CDR1 and CDR2 are SGHRS and YFSETQ. The CDR3 loop reads CASSLDSFGELFF. For the CDR3, the DNA is TGCGCCAGCAGCTTGGACTCATTCGGGGAGCTGTTTTTT.

Notes on this clone: Mismatch with germline at one junction end may stem from a read error. The chain is built from TRBV29-1 and TRBJ2-3; TRBD1 is a possible D gene (6 bases). Germline loops: CDR1 SQVTM, CDR2 ANQGSEA. This CDR3 has 11 amino acids. The DNA of the CDR3 is TGCAGCGTTGAAGCAACCGGGACACCATCTTTT. Protein sequence: CSVEATGTPSF.

To note about this clone: A read error may explain this, as a much larger clone is one base away. The V call is TRBV5-6, the J call TRBJ1-2, with D uncertain. Trimming pared 3 bases from V and 1 base from J, leaving 7 bases between. Germline V lookup: CDR1 SGHDT, CDR2 YYEEEE. The CDR3 totals 13 residues. DNA of the CDR3: TGTGCCAGCAGCTCCCGGGGTAACTATGGCTACACCTTC. Translating it yields CASSSRGNYGYTF. Full variable domain (outside the CDR3, taken from reference TRBV5-6 and TRBJ1-2): DAGVTQSPTHLIKTRGQQVTLRCSPKSGHDTVSWYQQALGQGPQFIFQYYEEEERQRGNFPDRFSGHQFPNYSSELNVNALLLGDSALYLCASSSRGNYGYTFGSGTRLTVV.

This clone showed up just once. The rearrangement links TRBV30 to TRBJ2-3, with D unresolved. Germline V gene data show CDR1 as GTSNPN and CDR2 as SVGIG (reference sequence). The CDR3 totals 15 residues. Trimming pared 4 bases from V and 14 bases from J, leaving 28 bases between. The CDR3 coding sequence is TGTGCCTGGACTAATCCACCCTTCCTCCTCGTAAATCCGTATTTT. Amino acids: CAWTNPPFLLVNPYF.

V is TRBV27 and J is TRBJ2-7; weak D call: TRBD1 (6 bases). Trimming pared 3 bases from V and 0 bases from J, leaving 12 bases between. CDR3 size: 15 residues. CDR1 MNHEY and CDR2 SMNVEV come from the germline V gene (reference sequence). Written as DNA, the CDR3 is TGTGCCAGCAGTTTCCGGGACACATCCTCCTACGAGCAGTACTTC. Protein product: CASSFRDTSSYEQYF.

J is TRBJ1-6 and V is TRBV4-3; maybe TRBD1 (5 bases). Germline loops: CDR1 LGHNA, CDR2 YSLEER. The V and J ends lost 1 base and 7 bases respectively, with 8 bases between them. CDR3 length: 14 amino acids. The CDR3 protein is CASSQGQFNSPLHF. CDR3 sequence (DNA): TGCGCCAGCAGCCAAGGACAGTTCAATTCACCCCTCCACTTT.

This clone was seen a single time. The chain links TRBV6-5 to TRBJ2-7, with TRBD2 identical over 10 bases. With V trimmed by 5 bases and J by 5 bases, 6 bases remained unmatched. Per the germline V gene, CDR1 is MNHEY and CDR2 is SVGAGI. CDR3 size: 14 residues. CDR3 protein: CASSRLAGPHEQYF. The DNA of the CDR3 is TGTGCCAGCAGTCGACTAGCGGGCCCCCACGAGCAGTACTTC.

Note on this clone: The same CDR3 is also encoded by other DNA sequences in this sample. The chain has TRBV18 and TRBJ2-1; no firm D call. Trimming removed 3 bases from V and 4 bases from J, with 7 bases in between. The CDR3 covers 13 residues. The germline V gene has CDR1 KGHSH and CDR2 LQKENI. CDR3 loop: CASSPLRYNEQFF. The CDR3 DNA sequence: TGTGCCAGCTCACCGCTCAGATACAATGAGCAGTTCTTC.

The chain has TRBV25-1 and TRBJ2-5, with 7 bases matching TRBD2. This CDR3 spans 16 amino acids. Germline CDR1 and CDR2: MGHDK and SYGVNS. Trimming took 1 base from V and 1 from J; bases not matched to a gene: 6. For the CDR3, the DNA is TGTGCCAGCAGTGAATGGAGGGAGGGAGGCCAAGAGACCCAGTACTTC. It translates to CASSEWREGGQETQYF.

This chain joins TRBV7-2 and TRBJ2-7; unclear D gene. Germline lookup yields CDR1 SGHTA and CDR2 FQGNSA. The CDR3 is 13 residues long. Trimming shortened V by 6 bases and J by 2 bases, and 11 bases separated the two germline ends. The CDR3 region has the DNA TGTGCCAGCAGTTCCGGACGGCCCTACGAGCAGTACTTC. As protein: CASSSGRPYEQYF.

V gene TRBV9 combines with J gene TRBJ2-7; 10 nucleotides line up with TRBD2. The CDR3 contains 14 residues. Germline loops: CDR1 SGDLS, CDR2 YYNGEE. V was pared by 1 base and J by 7 bases, with 5 bases of the junction left unmatched. CDR3 loop: CASSVLAGASEQYF. The CDR3 DNA reads TGTGCCAGCAGCGTACTAGCGGGGGCGAGTGAGCAGTACTTC.

V and J are TRBV11-2 and TRBJ2-1; TRBD1 matches 8 bases. After removal of 8 bases from V and 6 bases from J, the junction contained 15 bases not matched to a gene. CDR1 is SGHAT, CDR2 FQNNGV, per germline. CDR3 length equals 16 residues. CDR3 DNA: TGTGCCAGCGGATTAAGGACAGGGCTGGGTGCCAATGAGCAGTTCTTC. It encodes CASGLRTGLGANEQFF.

A remark on this clone: Distinct nucleotide sequences in the sample also encode this CDR3. The chain employs TRBV5-1 and TRBJ1-2; D gene ambiguous. Germline loops: CDR1 SGHRS, CDR2 YFSETQ. This CDR3 spans 12 amino acids. Trimming removed 1 base at V and 6 bases at J, with 7 bases between. DNA for the CDR3: TGCGCCAGCAGCTTGTCGGGAGATGGCTACACCTTC. This encodes CASSLSGDGYTF.

The rearrangement joins TRBV19 to TRBJ2-2, with D possibly TRBD2 on 5 matching bases. The CDR3 has 16 residues. The V gene's germline CDR1 is LNHDA and CDR2 SQIVND (reference sequence). The V and J ends lost 1 base and 4 bases respectively, with 13 bases between them. The CDR3 nucleotides are TGTGCCAGTAGTATAGTGTCCAGCGGCGCCACCGGGGAGCTGTTTTTT. Protein: CASSIVSSGATGELFF.

The gene calls are TRBV18 and TRBJ1-1, with 10 nucleotides matching TRBD1. CDR3 size: 17 residues. The V segment lost 3 bases and the J segment 1 base; nucleotides outside the gene matches: 8. From germline, CDR1 is KGHSH and CDR2 LQKENI. The CDR3 DNA sequence: TGTGCCAGCTCACCTCCTTTGGACAGGGGGGAGAACACTGAAGCTTTCTTT. It translates to CASSPPLDRGENTEAFF.

The chain carries TRBV6-1 and TRBJ2-4, with 7 positions matching TRBD2. Germline CDR1 reads MNHNS; CDR2 reads SASEGT. CDR3 length equals 15 residues. The V and J ends lost 8 bases and 1 base, in that order; junction bases with no gene match: 8. CDR3 nucleotides: TGTGCCAGCCGTGTCGGGGGGATCGCCAAAAACATTCAGTACTTC. As protein: CASRVGGIAKNIQYF.

The chain employs TRBV28 and TRBJ1-1; TRBD1 agrees at 7 bases. The CDR3 covers 12 residues. CDR1 is MDHEN and CDR2 is SYDVKM in the germline V gene. J gave up 11 bases and V 3 bases, and 6 bases lay outside the gene matches. CDR3 in amino acids: CASSFEGAGAFF. The CDR3 DNA reads as TGTGCCAGCAGTTTTGAGGGGGCTGGGGCTTTCTTT.

The chain combines TRBV7-3 with TRBJ2-3; no reliable D call. Trimming removed 5 bases at V and 4 bases at J, with 7 bases between. CDR1 and CDR2 (germline): SGHTA, FQGTGA. CDR3 length: 12 amino acids. This CDR3 is CASSPPSDTQYF. In DNA form, the CDR3 reads TGTGCCAGCAGCCCCCCGTCAGATACGCAGTATTTT.

This clone appeared a few times. The chain couples TRBV30 to TRBJ1-6; no clear D. Germline CDR1 is GTSNPN and CDR2 is SVGIG (reference sequence). The CDR3 sequence is 14 residues long. V was shortened by 4 bases and J by 8 bases, with 15 bases between the two germline ends. The chain's CDR3 is CAWNLSGGDSPLHF. In DNA form, the CDR3 reads TGTGCCTGGAACCTATCGGGTGGGGATTCACCCCTCCACTTT.

This clone was recorded at least ten times. The rearrangement uses TRBV6-5 and TRBJ2-7; the match to TRBD1 covers 7 bases. Germline assignment: CDR1 MNHEY and CDR2 SVGAGI. The CDR3 runs 13 residues. After removal of 8 bases from V and 5 bases from J, the junction contained 9 bases not matched to a gene. The CDR3 reads CASGRQGPHEQYF. The CDR3 DNA is TGTGCCAGCGGAAGACAGGGCCCTCACGAGCAGTACTTC.

The sample holds a few counts of this clone. This chain links TRBV27 with TRBJ1-5; TRBD1 matches at 12 bases. The length of the CDR3 is 18 residues. Germline values: CDR1 MNHEY, CDR2 SMNVEV (reference sequence). The V and J ends lost 6 bases and 3 bases, in that order; junction bases with no gene match: 12. CDR3 coding DNA: TGTGCCAGCAGACCGGGGACAGGGGGCTCAATAACCAATCAGCCCCAGCATTTT. Its translation is CASRPGTGGSITNQPQHF.

This chain uses TRBV5-1 with TRBJ2-7; 8 nucleotides match TRBD1. V shed 4 bases, J shed 1 base, and the junction held 7 bases outside the gene matches. The CDR3 length is 15 residues. CDR1 and CDR2 from the germline V gene are SGHRS and YFSETQ. DNA of the CDR3: TGCGCCAGCAGCATAGCCGGGACAGGTTCCTACGAGCAGTACTTC. Translating gives CASSIAGTGSYEQYF.

This chain links TRBV5-4 with TRBJ2-7, with D possibly TRBD2 on 7 matching bases. The CDR3 sequence is 15 residues long. The V end was cut by 4 bases, the J end by 7 bases, with 21 bases between. CDR1 SGHNT and CDR2 YYREEE come from the germline V gene (reference sequence). CDR3 sequence reads: CASSPSGGVTGEQYF. The CDR3 nucleotides are TGTGCCAGCAGCCCCTCGGGGGGCGTCACCGGAGAGCAGTACTTC.